Listed below are T cell receptor beta chains from one sample, sequenced in a study of shared clonotypes between healthy human individuals. Repertoires were generated with immunoSEQ multiplex PCR, while TCRdb's copy carries only in-frame clones and drops some. The data show millions of clones, with roughly 91% seen just once and 1.5% to 2% held by the top ten. The sequencing input was naive CD8+ T cells from PBMCs. These receptors originate from a man in his late teens or twenties in good health. Some clones in this sample may be carry-over from other donors' samples. CDR3s include the opening cysteine and the closing phenylalanine or tryptophan. The D gene is left open where the match is weak. Size tells how often a clone was seen (once, few, many) or the class of an expanded clone, and some rows leave it out.

j_gene,len,v_gene,abundance,d_gene,CDR3nt,CDR3aa
TRBJ2-1,13,TRBV9,.,.,TGTGCCAGCAGCGTAGACAAGAGCAATGAGCAGTTCTTC,CASSVDKSNEQFF
TRBJ2-7,14,TRBV18,.,.,TGTGCCAGCTCACCGGGGCAGGGGTTCTACGAGCAGTACTTC,CASSPGQGFYEQYF
TRBJ2-2,16,TRBV7-9,once,TRBD2,TGTGCCAGCAGCCCCTCCGGGACTAGGGGGGCTGGGGAGCTGTTTTTT,CASSPSGTRGAGELFF
TRBJ2-7,14,TRBV4-3,.,TRBD2,TGCGCCAGCAGCCCCTCGCGGGGGATGTACGAGCAGTACTTC,CASSPSRGMYEQYF
TRBJ2-7,17,TRBV16,.,TRBD1,TGTGCCAGCAGCCCCCCCAGTCCATACAGGGGGGACTACGAGCAGTACTTC,CASSPPSPYRGDYEQYF
TRBJ2-1,15,TRBV7-9,.,TRBD2,TGTGCCAGCAGCCCAGGAGGACTAGCAAGGTATGAGCAGTTCTTC,CASSPGGLARYEQFF
TRBJ2-1,16,TRBV7-3,.,TRBD2,TGTGCCAGCAGCCCCACACTAGCGGGAGACTACAATGAGCAGTTCTTC,CASSPTLAGDYNEQFF
TRBJ1-1,13,TRBV6-6,.,.,TGTGCCAGCAGTTACTCCGGGATCGCTGAAGCTTTCTTT,CASSYSGIAEAFF
TRBJ2-7,17,TRBV28,.,.,TGTGCCAGCACCGTGACAGGTACCCTAGCGGTAACCTACGAGCAGTACTTC,CASTVTGTLAVTYEQYF
TRBJ2-7,15,TRBV7-9,.,TRBD1,TGTGCCAGCAGCACGGGGACAGCCGGGTTTGTGGAGCAGTACTTC,CASSTGTAGFVEQYF
TRBJ2-7,15,TRBV6-5,.,TRBD2,TGTGCCAGCAGGGATTTTAGCGGGCCTTCCTACGAGCAGTACTTC,CASRDFSGPSYEQYF
TRBJ2-7,15,TRBV11-2,.,TRBD2,TGTGCCAGCAGCTTATCAGCGGGAAGCTCCTACGAGCAGTACTTC,CASSLSAGSSYEQYF
TRBJ1-2,13,TRBV27,.,TRBD1,TGTGCCAGCAGTCTAGGGACAGGGGACGGCTACACCTTC,CASSLGTGDGYTF
TRBJ1-3,11,TRBV12-5,.,.,TGTGCTAGTGGTTTTGGAAACACCATATATTTT,CASGFGNTIYF
TRBJ2-5,16,TRBV28,.,.,TGTGCCAGCAGTTGGGCACTGCGCGGCAAGCAAGAGACCCAGTACTTC,CASSWALRGKQETQYF
TRBJ2-7,15,TRBV19,.,.,TGTGCCAGTAGTATAGGGGCCGCCCCTGGGAACGAGCAGTACTTC,CASSIGAAPGNEQYF
TRBJ2-3,16,TRBV5-1,.,.,TGCGCCAGCAGCCAGATGGGGCAGGGGATGATAGATACGCAGTATTTT,CASSQMGQGMIDTQYF
TRBJ2-7,13,TRBV6-6,.,.,TGTGCCAGCACTCCAACTGCTACCTACGAGCAGTACTTC,CASTPTATYEQYF
TRBJ1-1,15,TRBV12-5,.,.,TGTGCTAGTGGTTTTGCCACGGTCCCAGGAGCTGAAGCTTTCTTT,CASGFATVPGAEAFF
TRBJ1-3,12,TRBV2,once,.,TGTGCCAGCAGTGACGGCGGAAACACCATATATTTT,CASSDGGNTIYF
TRBJ1-1,15,TRBV30,.,.,TGTGCCTGGAGACTCTCGGGGTGGGGAGTATCTGAAGCTTTCTTT,CAWRLSGWGVSEAFF
TRBJ1-1,14,TRBV6-5,.,.,TGTGCCAGCAATGTAAGGGGCAAGGACGGTGAAGCTTTCTTT,CASNVRGKDGEAFF
TRBJ2-6,16,TRBV10-3,.,.,TGTGCCATCAGGTTCGACTACAACTCTGGGGCCAACGTCCTGACTTTC,CAIRFDYNSGANVLTF
TRBJ2-3,12,TRBV30,.,.,TGTGCCTGGAGTGTACGCTCAGATACGCAGTATTTT,CAWSVRSDTQYF
TRBJ1-6,15,TRBV28,.,.,TGTGCCAGCAGTAGCCGGGTCCCCAAAAATTCACCCCTCCACTTT,CASSSRVPKNSPLHF
TRBJ1-4,14,TRBV19,.,.,TGTGCCAGTAGTACAGAGGTTACCTATGAAAAACTGTTTTTT,CASSTEVTYEKLFF
TRBJ2-5,15,TRBV18,.,TRBD2,TGTGCCAGCTCACCCTCGGGACTAGCTTTAGAGACCCAGTACTTC,CASSPSGLALETQYF
TRBJ2-7,18,TRBV4-1,.,TRBD2,TGCGCCAGCAGCCCATCTTCCCCAAGGGGAGTAGCGGGAGGCGAGCAGTACTTC,CASSPSSPRGVAGGEQYF
TRBJ2-3,13,TRBV13,.,TRBD2,TGTGCCAGGTGGGTAGCGGGAGGTGGCGCGCAGTATTTT,CARWVAGGGAQYF
TRBJ2-7,14,TRBV7-9,few,.,TGTGCCAGCTCCCCCTGGGGACCTTCCTACGAGCAGTACTTC,CASSPWGPSYEQYF
TRBJ2-1,17,TRBV13,.,TRBD2,TGTGCCAGCAGCCACGGGACTAGCGGGAGGGTGGGCGATGAGCAGTTCTTC,CASSHGTSGRVGDEQFF
TRBJ2-7,12,TRBV6-5,once,.,TGTGCCAGCCGAGGGGGGAACTACGAGCAGTACTTC,CASRGGNYEQYF
TRBJ2-1,11,TRBV20-1,.,.,TGCAGTGCGGACCGGGCTCGGGCTCAGTTCTTC,CSADRARAQFF
TRBJ1-6,13,TRBV6-5,.,.,TGTGCCAGCAGTTACCGGGAGGGGTCACCCCTCCACTTT,CASSYREGSPLHF
TRBJ1-2,12,TRBV7-9,.,.,TGTGCCAGCAGCTTTTTGGGGGATGGCTACACCTTC,CASSFLGDGYTF
TRBJ1-1,14,TRBV27,.,.,TGTGCCAGCAGTTTAAGTCGGGTGAACACTGAAGCTTTCTTT,CASSLSRVNTEAFF
TRBJ2-7,15,TRBV28,once,.,TGTGCCAGCAGTTCTCCAGGTGGAGTTCCCTACGAGCAGTACTTC,CASSSPGGVPYEQYF
TRBJ2-3,12,TRBV29-1,once,.,TGCAGTCATACCGGCGGCACAGATACGCAGTATTTT,CSHTGGTDTQYF
TRBJ1-2,14,TRBV4-1,.,TRBD1,TGCGCCAGCAGCCAAGTACAGGGGGCCTATGGCTACACCTTC,CASSQVQGAYGYTF
TRBJ1-1,12,TRBV10-3,.,.,TGTGCCATCCGGGACGTAGGCACTGAAGCTTTCTTT,CAIRDVGTEAFF
TRBJ2-4,13,TRBV29-1,.,.,TGCAGCGTTGAAGATAGTTGGGGGGCTCCGCAGTACTTC,CSVEDSWGAPQYF
TRBJ1-1,12,TRBV30,.,.,TGTGCCTGGAGCCAAGGATATACTGAAGCTTTCTTT,CAWSQGYTEAFF